Listed below are T cell receptor beta chains from one sample, sequenced in a study of T cell responses to AZD1222 COVID-19 vaccine. The method was immunoSEQ multiplex PCR; TCRdb's version includes in-frame clones alone and lacks a portion of them. The sample lists about 85,000 clones; roughly nine tenths were seen once. Sequenced material: peripheral blood, taken on day 0 of AZD1222 vaccination. Every receptor here comes from an adult in good health. Both conserved end residues are part of each CDR3. Fields, in order: D gene, clone size, J gene, V gene, CDR3 DNA, CDR3 protein. The D gene is left open where the match is weak. Clone sizes are given selectively: once, few, many, or a class where the clone is expanded.

>NA|NA|TRBJ1-1|TRBV6-5
TGTGCCAGCAGTAGCCGTAGCACTGAAGCTTTCTTT
CASSSRSTEAFF
>NA|NA|TRBJ2-1|TRBV2
TGTGCCAGCAGTATGGGGGCCGGCAATGAGCAGTTCTTC
CASSMGAGNEQFF
>NA|NA|TRBJ1-5|TRBV11-2
TGTGCCAGCCGAAAGGAGGGAGATCAGCCCCAGCATTTT
CASRKEGDQPQHF
>TRBD2|NA|TRBJ2-4|TRBV7-2
TGTGCCAGCAGCTTAAGGGCCCAGCGGGGGCCACTAGCCAAAAACATTCAGTACTTC
CASSLRAQRGPLAKNIQYF
>NA|NA|TRBJ2-2|TRBV7-9
TGTGCCAGCAGCTTAGGCGTGGGTGGCACCGGGGAGCTGTTTTTT
CASSLGVGGTGELFF
>NA|NA|TRBJ2-2|TRBV6-1
TGTGCCAGCAGTGAAGCAGAGGGGGCCGGGGAGCTGTTTTTT
CASSEAEGAGELFF
>TRBD1|NA|TRBJ1-2|TRBV28
TGTGCCAGCAGCCCCGGAAGGGACAGGGGCTACACCTTC
CASSPGRDRGYTF
>NA|NA|TRBJ1-5|TRBV19
TGTGCCAGTAGTATGTTCGGCCTCAATCAGCCCCAGCATTTT
CASSMFGLNQPQHF
>NA|NA|TRBJ1-4|TRBV6-1
TGTGCCAGCAGTGTCACGGTTCCTATAGTTGCAACTAATGAAAAACTGTTTTTT
CASSVTVPIVATNEKLFF
>NA|NA|TRBJ2-5|TRBV28
TGTGCCAGCAGTTCGGTCGTAGAGACCCAGTACTTC
CASSSVVETQYF
>TRBD1|NA|TRBJ2-7|TRBV6-5
TGTGCCAGCGCCCCTGGACAGGGGAGGTACGAGCAGTACTTC
CASAPGQGRYEQYF
>TRBD1|NA|TRBJ1-6|TRBV5-1
TGCGCCAGCACCCTGACAGGGGGCGATAATTCACCCCTCCACTTT
CASTLTGGDNSPLHF
>NA|NA|TRBJ1-1|TRBV19
TGTGCCAGTAGTCCCGGGACATCGAACACTGAAGCTTTCTTT
CASSPGTSNTEAFF
>NA|once|TRBJ1-3|TRBV18
TGTGCCAGCTCCCCAGTGACAGGTCTTTCTGGAAACACCATATATTTT
CASSPVTGLSGNTIYF
>TRBD1|NA|TRBJ1-5|TRBV28
TGTGCCAGCAGAGGCTCACAGGGGGCCAATCAGCCCCAGCATTTT
CASRGSQGANQPQHF
>NA|NA|TRBJ1-1|TRBV2
TGTGCCAGCAGTGGCCAGGACCCGCAAGGTCCTTTCTTT
CASSGQDPQGPFF
>TRBD1|once|TRBJ2-7|TRBV19
TGTGCCAGTAGCCTGACAGGGTTCTACGAGCAGTACTTC
CASSLTGFYEQYF
>NA|NA|TRBJ2-3|TRBV5-1
TGCGCCAGCAGCTTGGCAGCAGATACGCAGTATTTT
CASSLAADTQYF
>TRBD1|NA|TRBJ2-7|TRBV5-4
TGTGCCAGCAGCTTAAGGGGACAGGGGAGCGGCGAGCAGTACTTC
CASSLRGQGSGEQYF
>TRBD2|once|TRBJ2-1|TRBV6-2/TRBV6-3
TGTGCCAGCAGCCATAGCGGGAGCTCCTACAATGAGCAGTTCTTC
CASSHSGSSYNEQFF
>NA|once|TRBJ2-3|TRBV18
TGTGCCAGCTCACCGTTCCGGGACAAGCTCTCAGATACGCAGTATTTT
CASSPFRDKLSDTQYF
>TRBD1|NA|TRBJ2-7|TRBV6-5
TGTGCCAGCAGGTACGGACAGGGGGTATACGAGCAGTACTTC
CASRYGQGVYEQYF
>NA|few|TRBJ1-2|TRBV9
TGTGCCAGCAGCGTAGCGGGAGGGCTCACCTTC
CASSVAGGLTF
>NA|once|TRBJ1-2|TRBV5-5
TGTGCCAGCAGCTGGGTGGACTATGGCTACACCTTC
CASSWVDYGYTF
>NA|once|TRBJ2-2|TRBV6-2/TRBV6-3
TGTGCCAGCAGTTACCCGCCAGGGCAGGGGGGCACCGGGGAGCTGTTTTTT
CASSYPPGQGGTGELFF
>NA|NA|TRBJ2-7|TRBV7-2
TGTGCCAGCAGCCCCCGGCCCCCATACGAGCAGTACTTC
CASSPRPPYEQYF
>NA|NA|TRBJ1-4|TRBV7-9
TGTGCCAGCAGCTTACTAGGTGTAACTAATGAAAAACTGTTTTTT
CASSLLGVTNEKLFF
>NA|few|TRBJ2-7|TRBV27
TGTGCCAGCACCACTACCGGGCCTTACTACGAGCAGTACTTC
CASTTTGPYYEQYF
>NA|NA|TRBJ1-1|TRBV30
TGTGCCTGGAGTGTACGAGGTAATACTGAAGCTTTCTTT
CAWSVRGNTEAFF
>NA|NA|TRBJ2-5|TRBV4-1
TGCGCCAGCAGCCAAGGGGTAAGGGAGACCCAGTACTTC
CASSQGVRETQYF
>NA|NA|TRBJ2-7|TRBV28
TGTGCCAGCAGTCTCGCAGGGCGCGAGCAGTACTTC
CASSLAGREQYF
>NA|NA|TRBJ2-7|TRBV6-5
TGTGCCAGCAGGGACGGGACTTTCGCCTACGAGCAGTACTTC
CASRDGTFAYEQYF
>TRBD1|NA|TRBJ1-5|TRBV7-2
TGTGCCAGCCGACAGGGGGGGCTCAATCAGCCCCAGCATTTT
CASRQGGLNQPQHF
>TRBD2|once|TRBJ2-7|TRBV14
TGTGCCAGCAGCCCAAACTGGGGAGGGGCCGGCGAGCAGTACTTC
CASSPNWGGAGEQYF
>NA|NA|TRBJ2-1|TRBV11-2
TGTGCCAGCAGCTTAGCACTAGCTGGGAATGAGCAGTTCTTC
CASSLALAGNEQFF
>NA|NA|TRBJ1-1|TRBV7-3
TGTGCCAGCAGCTTAACCCCGACAGGGAACACTGAAGCTTTCTTT
CASSLTPTGNTEAFF
>TRBD1|NA|TRBJ1-1|TRBV28
TGTGCCAGTACGCCAGGACAGGGAAGGACTGAAGCTTTCTTT
CASTPGQGRTEAFF
>NA|NA|TRBJ1-1|TRBV23-1
TGCGCCAGCAGTCACACCGGGACAACGGAGGGTAGGACTGAAGCTTTCTTT
CASSHTGTTEGRTEAFF
>TRBD1|NA|TRBJ1-4|TRBV19
TGTGCCAGTAGTACCTCGGGACAGATTAATGAAAAACTGTTTTTT
CASSTSGQINEKLFF